Listed here is a single TCR beta chain. The CDR3 consists of 16 residues. Germline V gene data show CDR1 as SGHTA and CDR2 as FQGTGA. V was clipped by 5 bases and J by 9 bases, with 23 bases between them. These data come from a study of blood T cells in healthy people across ages. Alongside a J-beta primer mix, a sample-barcoded 5' primer served in a second PCR lasting roughly 7 to 12 cycles. Sequencing of every sample gave 2.5 million or more CDR3-containing paired-end reads. Using its own MiXCR run on the 5' RACE reads, TCRdb lists one record per CDR3 protein. The repertoire holds 850,000 to 1,300,000 distinct CDR3 sequences, with 45% as singletons.

J is TRBJ2-1 and V is TRBV7-3; the D gene is possibly TRBD1 (6 bases). The sequence was collected from a woman in her sixties or seventies in good health. The sample was blood. In DNA form, the CDR3 reads TGTGCCAGCAGCGGACAGCTAGTGAGCTCAGGCGGTGAGCAGTTCTTC. Its protein product is CASSGQLVSSGGEQFF. The full variable domain, with the rest looked up from reference TRBV7-3 and TRBJ2-1, is GAGVSQTPSNKVTEKGKYVELRCDPISGHTALYWYRQSLGQGPEFLIYFQGTGAADDSGLPNDRFFAVRPEGSVSTLKIQRTERGDSAVYLCASSGQLVSSGGEQFFGPGTRLTVL.